This is a list of T cell receptor beta chains from one sample in a study of cytomegalovirus exposure and HLA in healthy donors. Sequenced by immunoSEQ multiplex PCR; TCRdb stores in-frame clones only, minus some. This table holds about 120,000 clones, 77% found once. Sequenced input: PBMCs. These receptors were taken from a human donor in good health. The CDR3 runs from the conserved cysteine through the conserved F or W. The D gene is left open where the match is weak. The size entry is marked missing in some rows and otherwise reads once, few, many or a size class.

v_call,clone_size,d_call,j_call,cdr3_aa,cdr3_nt
TRBV28,NA,TRBD1,TRBJ2-5,CASSSPTSGGAETQYF,TGTGCCAGCAGCTCCCCGACGTCAGGGGGCGCCGAGACCCAGTACTTC
TRBV7-2,NA,NA,TRBJ2-1,CASSLIYYNEQFF,TGTGCCAGCAGCTTAATCTACTACAATGAGCAGTTCTTC
TRBV19,NA,TRBD1,TRBJ1-1,CASGQGPNTEAFF,TGTGCCAGTGGACAGGGGCCGAACACTGAAGCTTTCTTT
TRBV2,NA,TRBD2,TRBJ2-7,CASRPTSGTTTYEQYF,TGTGCCAGCAGACCAACTAGCGGGACGACCACCTACGAGCAGTACTTC
TRBV11-2,NA,NA,TRBJ1-5,CASSLGSGRAVGSNQPQHF,TGTGCCAGCAGCTTAGGTTCAGGCAGGGCTGTAGGAAGCAATCAGCCCCAGCATTTT
TRBV27,NA,TRBD1,TRBJ2-1,CATFPGGVENEQFF,TGTGCCACCTTCCCAGGGGGAGTTGAAAATGAGCAGTTCTTC
TRBV6-1,NA,TRBD1,TRBJ1-3,CASLRGMMNTIYF,TGTGCCAGCCTCAGGGGGATGATGAACACCATATATTTT
TRBV19,NA,TRBD2,TRBJ2-1,CASSGPGLVRNEQFF,TGTGCCAGTAGTGGGCCGGGACTAGTTCGAAATGAGCAGTTCTTC
TRBV9,NA,TRBD2,TRBJ2-5,CASSPRLAGGPVGETQYF,TGTGCCAGCAGCCCCCGACTAGCGGGAGGGCCAGTTGGAGAGACCCAGTACTTC
TRBV2,once,TRBD1,TRBJ1-3,CASKGTVGGNTIYF,TGTGCCAGCAAGGGGACAGTGGGAGGAAACACCATATATTTT
TRBV6-6,NA,TRBD1,TRBJ2-7,CASSNTGGLEQYF,TGTGCCAGCAGCAACACAGGGGGCCTCGAGCAGTACTTC
TRBV9,NA,TRBD2,TRBJ2-7,CASSVDVASGGYEQYF,TGTGCCAGCAGCGTAGACGTAGCTAGCGGGGGTTACGAGCAGTACTTC
TRBV25-1,few,TRBD1,TRBJ1-6,CASSAQGARSSPLHF,TGTGCCAGCAGTGCACAGGGGGCGAGAAGTTCACCCCTCCACTTT
TRBV5-6,NA,TRBD1,TRBJ1-1,CASSSRGAGNTEAFF,TGTGCCAGCAGCTCCAGGGGGGCGGGAAACACTGAAGCTTTCTTT
TRBV6-4,NA,NA,TRBJ1-1,CASSAYMNTEAFF,TGTGCCAGCAGTGCGTACATGAACACTGAAGCTTTCTTT